A selection of T cell receptor beta chains follows, all from one sample in a study of T-cell reconstitution after alpha-beta-depleted transplantation in children. MiXCR was run by TCRdb on the PCR reads, yielding one entry per CDR3 protein. The table has approximately 240,000 distinct CDR3 sequences, approximately 11% seen once. The specimen was PBMCs, collected before TCRalphabeta/CD19-depleted stem cell transplant. These receptors originate from a child younger than two with acute myeloid leukemia, due to receive a stem cell transplant. Each CDR3 is given with its conserved first and last residue. Fields, in order: CDR3 protein, CDR3 DNA, clone size, V gene, D gene, J gene. A D gene is named only where the DNA matches it firmly. Some rows have no size entry. The others give once, few or many, or a class for an expanded clone.

cdr3_aa: CASSLIGVLETQYF; cdr3_nt: TGTGCCAGCAGTTTAATCGGGGTACTAGAGACCCAGTACTTC; clone_size: many; v_call: TRBV12-3/TRBV12-4; d_call: .; j_call: TRBJ2-5
cdr3_aa: CSVLGLAGVEQYF; cdr3_nt: TGCAGCGTTCTCGGACTAGCGGGAGTTGAGCAGTACTTC; clone_size: many; v_call: TRBV29-1; d_call: TRBD2; j_call: TRBJ2-7
cdr3_aa: CASSYSHSGANVLTF; cdr3_nt: TGTGCCAGCAGTTACTCGCACTCTGGGGCCAACGTCCTGACTTTC; clone_size: many; v_call: TRBV6-5; d_call: .; j_call: TRBJ2-6
cdr3_aa: CASSLGSRLVGTEAFF; cdr3_nt: TGTGCCAGCAGCTTAGGTTCTCGACTGGTTGGCACTGAAGCTTTCTTT; clone_size: many; v_call: TRBV11-2; d_call: .; j_call: TRBJ1-1
cdr3_aa: CASSLVASETQYF; cdr3_nt: TGTGCCAGCAGCTTAGTGGCCTCGGAGACCCAGTACTTC; clone_size: many; v_call: TRBV13; d_call: .; j_call: TRBJ2-5
cdr3_aa: CASSERGSNQPQHF; cdr3_nt: TGTGCCAGCAGTGAAAGGGGTAGCAATCAGCCCCAGCATTTT; clone_size: many; v_call: TRBV6-1; d_call: .; j_call: TRBJ1-5
cdr3_aa: CACSLWTSGDTGELFF; cdr3_nt: TGTGCCTGCTCCCTATGGACTAGCGGAGACACCGGGGAGCTGTTTTTT; clone_size: .; v_call: TRBV3-1; d_call: TRBD2; j_call: TRBJ2-2
cdr3_aa: CASSWPRDRGDEQYF; cdr3_nt: TGTGCCAGCAGCTGGCCCCGGGACAGGGGAGACGAGCAGTACTTC; clone_size: many; v_call: TRBV7-2; d_call: TRBD1; j_call: TRBJ2-7
cdr3_aa: CASSPQTFTNQPQHF; cdr3_nt: TGTGCCAGCAGTCCTCAGACATTCACTAATCAGCCCCAGCATTTT; clone_size: many; v_call: TRBV12-3/TRBV12-4; d_call: .; j_call: TRBJ1-5
cdr3_aa: CSAIRQGGYNEQFF; cdr3_nt: TGCAGTGCCATTCGGCAGGGGGGCTACAATGAGCAGTTCTTC; clone_size: many; v_call: TRBV20-1; d_call: .; j_call: TRBJ2-1
cdr3_aa: CASSGSANLGQPQHF; cdr3_nt: TGTGCCAGTTCCGGATCTGCAAATTTGGGTCAGCCCCAGCATTTT; clone_size: many; v_call: TRBV12-3/TRBV12-4; d_call: .; j_call: TRBJ1-5
cdr3_aa: CASSVAGGVYNEQFF; cdr3_nt: TGTGCCAGCAGCGTAGCGGGAGGGGTTTACAATGAGCAGTTCTTC; clone_size: many; v_call: TRBV7-3; d_call: TRBD2; j_call: TRBJ2-1
cdr3_aa: CASSDRGSGGFTDTQYF; cdr3_nt: TGTGCCAGCAGCGACCGAGGTAGCGGAGGGTTCACAGATACGCAGTATTTT; clone_size: few; v_call: TRBV11-3; d_call: .; j_call: TRBJ2-3
cdr3_aa: CASSPEGSEDQPQHF; cdr3_nt: TGTGCCAGCTCACCCGAAGGGAGTGAAGATCAGCCCCAGCATTTT; clone_size: many; v_call: TRBV18; d_call: .; j_call: TRBJ1-5
cdr3_aa: CASSPLAGRPYEQYF; cdr3_nt: TGTGCCAGCAGTCCACTAGCTGGGAGGCCCTACGAGCAGTACTTC; clone_size: many; v_call: TRBV25-1; d_call: .; j_call: TRBJ2-7
cdr3_aa: CSASASGEQYF; cdr3_nt: TGCAGTGCTAGTGCATCCGGCGAGCAGTACTTC; clone_size: many; v_call: TRBV20-1; d_call: .; j_call: TRBJ2-7
cdr3_aa: CASSLSTRNTQYF; cdr3_nt: TGCGCCAGCAGCTTGTCTACTCGAAATACGCAGTATTTT; clone_size: few; v_call: TRBV5-1; d_call: .; j_call: TRBJ2-3
cdr3_aa: CSARVAIANTGELFF; cdr3_nt: TGCAGTGCAAGGGTAGCGATCGCGAACACCGGGGAGCTGTTTTTT; clone_size: many; v_call: TRBV20-1; d_call: .; j_call: TRBJ2-2
cdr3_aa: CASSNAREGWNEQYF; cdr3_nt: TGTGCCAGCAGTAACGCGCGGGAGGGGTGGAACGAGCAGTACTTC; clone_size: many; v_call: TRBV27; d_call: TRBD2; j_call: TRBJ2-7
cdr3_aa: CASSARGNTEAFF; cdr3_nt: TGCGCCAGCAGCGCCAGGGGTAACACTGAAGCTTTCTTT; clone_size: many; v_call: TRBV5-1; d_call: .; j_call: TRBJ1-1
cdr3_aa: CASSPGQTNYGYTF; cdr3_nt: TGTGCCAGCAGTCCGGGACAGACTAACTATGGCTACACCTTC; clone_size: many; v_call: TRBV2; d_call: TRBD1; j_call: TRBJ1-2
cdr3_aa: CASSERPAGETQYF; cdr3_nt: TGTGCCAGCAGTGAGAGACCGGCAGGGGAGACCCAGTACTTC; clone_size: many; v_call: TRBV6-1; d_call: .; j_call: TRBJ2-5
cdr3_aa: CSASERLAGLYYNEQFF; cdr3_nt: TGCAGTGCTAGCGAAAGACTAGCGGGCTTGTATTACAATGAGCAGTTCTTC; clone_size: many; v_call: TRBV20-1; d_call: TRBD2; j_call: TRBJ2-1
cdr3_aa: CATSRDQGKRIGQPQHF; cdr3_nt: TGTGCCACCAGCAGAGATCAGGGGAAACGTATCGGTCAGCCCCAGCATTTT; clone_size: many; v_call: TRBV15; d_call: .; j_call: TRBJ1-5
cdr3_aa: CASRKQGAYNEQFF; cdr3_nt: TGCGCCAGCAGGAAACAGGGGGCCTACAATGAGCAGTTCTTC; clone_size: many; v_call: TRBV5-1; d_call: TRBD1; j_call: TRBJ2-1
cdr3_aa: CSAHTGKSTDTQYF; cdr3_nt: TGCAGTGCCCACACAGGAAAGAGCACAGATACGCAGTATTTT; clone_size: many; v_call: TRBV20-1; d_call: .; j_call: TRBJ2-3
cdr3_aa: CASSLATGSYEQYF; cdr3_nt: TGCGCCAGCAGCTTGGCCACGGGCTCCTACGAGCAGTACTTC; clone_size: many; v_call: TRBV5-1; d_call: .; j_call: TRBJ2-7
cdr3_aa: CASSLVGNHNEQFF; cdr3_nt: TGCGCCAGCAGCTTGGTGGGTAACCACAATGAGCAGTTCTTC; clone_size: many; v_call: TRBV5-1; d_call: .; j_call: TRBJ2-1
cdr3_aa: CASSVRAAANQPQHF; cdr3_nt: TGTGCCAGCAGTGTCCGGGCGGCCGCCAATCAGCCCCAGCATTTT; clone_size: many; v_call: TRBV2; d_call: .; j_call: TRBJ1-5
cdr3_aa: CASSYRVPRSYEQYF; cdr3_nt: TGTGCCAGCAGTTACAGGGTGCCCCGCTCCTACGAGCAGTACTTC; clone_size: many; v_call: TRBV28; d_call: .; j_call: TRBJ2-7
cdr3_aa: CSARTSAGELFF; cdr3_nt: TGCAGTGCTCGCACTAGTGCCGGGGAGCTGTTTTTT; clone_size: many; v_call: TRBV20-1; d_call: .; j_call: TRBJ2-2
cdr3_aa: CASSVGGGEQFF; cdr3_nt: TGTGCCAGCAGCGTGGGGGGTGGTGAGCAGTTCTTC; clone_size: few; v_call: TRBV5-4; d_call: .; j_call: TRBJ2-1
cdr3_aa: CASSPSFVMRETQYF; cdr3_nt: TGTGCCAGCAGCCCTTCCTTCGTGATGCGAGAGACCCAGTACTTC; clone_size: many; v_call: TRBV28; d_call: .; j_call: TRBJ2-5
cdr3_aa: CASRGGTFQETQYF; cdr3_nt: TGTGCCAGCAGAGGGGGGACCTTCCAAGAGACCCAGTACTTC; clone_size: many; v_call: TRBV2; d_call: .; j_call: TRBJ2-5
cdr3_aa: CAWSPTTRQGALSYTF; cdr3_nt: TGTGCCTGGAGCCCTACCACTCGACAGGGGGCGTTGAGCTACACCTTC; clone_size: .; v_call: TRBV30; d_call: TRBD1; j_call: TRBJ1-2
cdr3_aa: CASSVTWRGYNEQFF; cdr3_nt: TGTGCCAGCAGCGTCACGTGGCGGGGCTACAATGAGCAGTTCTTC; clone_size: few; v_call: TRBV9; d_call: .; j_call: TRBJ2-1
cdr3_aa: CASSPWTSGSFEDNEQFF; cdr3_nt: TGTGCCAGCAGCCCATGGACTAGCGGGAGTTTTGAGGACAATGAGCAGTTCTTC; clone_size: .; v_call: TRBV11-1; d_call: TRBD2; j_call: TRBJ2-1
cdr3_aa: CASSLVMGGGQETQYF; cdr3_nt: TGCGCCAGCAGCTTGGTTATGGGGGGTGGCCAAGAGACCCAGTACTTC; clone_size: many; v_call: TRBV5-1; d_call: .; j_call: TRBJ2-5
cdr3_aa: CASSETGSASSNQPQHF; cdr3_nt: TGCGCCAGCAGCGAGACAGGGTCGGCTTCCTCAAATCAGCCCCAGCATTTT; clone_size: many; v_call: TRBV5-1; d_call: TRBD1; j_call: TRBJ1-5
cdr3_aa: CASSELAGPSYEQYF; cdr3_nt: TGCGCCAGCAGTGAACTAGCGGGACCCTCCTACGAGCAGTACTTC; clone_size: many; v_call: TRBV5-1; d_call: TRBD2; j_call: TRBJ2-7
cdr3_aa: CAITGEEGYGYTF; cdr3_nt: TGTGCCATCACAGGAGAGGAGGGATATGGCTACACCTTC; clone_size: many; v_call: TRBV10-3; d_call: .; j_call: TRBJ1-2
cdr3_aa: CASIAGSPGDEQFF; cdr3_nt: TGCGCCAGCATAGCGGGATCTCCTGGGGATGAGCAGTTCTTC; clone_size: many; v_call: TRBV5-1; d_call: TRBD2; j_call: TRBJ2-1
cdr3_aa: CASSLTLSGSSYEQYF; cdr3_nt: TGTGCCAGCAGCTTAACCCTAAGCGGGAGCTCCTACGAGCAGTACTTC; clone_size: many; v_call: TRBV7-2; d_call: TRBD2; j_call: TRBJ2-7
cdr3_aa: CASSFDLAGTGELFF; cdr3_nt: TGTGCCAGCAGCTTCGACCTAGCGGGAACCGGGGAGCTGTTTTTT; clone_size: many; v_call: TRBV7-3; d_call: TRBD2; j_call: TRBJ2-2
cdr3_aa: CASSLGAGGAKNIQYF; cdr3_nt: TGTGCCAGCAGCTTAGGGGCAGGGGGGGCCAAAAACATTCAGTACTTC; clone_size: few; v_call: TRBV7-2; d_call: .; j_call: TRBJ2-4
cdr3_aa: CSARIRTSSTRWETQYF; cdr3_nt: TGCAGTGCTAGGATACGGACTAGCTCGACCCGGTGGGAGACCCAGTACTTC; clone_size: many; v_call: TRBV20-1; d_call: TRBD2; j_call: TRBJ2-5
cdr3_aa: CASSTRDRVDSTDTQYF; cdr3_nt: TGTGCCAGCAGTACCCGGGACAGGGTGGACTCTACAGATACGCAGTATTTT; clone_size: many; v_call: TRBV28; d_call: TRBD1; j_call: TRBJ2-3
cdr3_aa: CAISPGQRINSPLHF; cdr3_nt: TGTGCCATCAGTCCCGGACAGCGGATTAATTCACCCCTCCACTTT; clone_size: many; v_call: TRBV10-3; d_call: .; j_call: TRBJ1-6
cdr3_aa: CASSLDGTGYEQYF; cdr3_nt: TGTGCCAGCAGCTTAGATGGGACCGGCTACGAGCAGTACTTC; clone_size: many; v_call: TRBV11-2; d_call: .; j_call: TRBJ2-7
cdr3_aa: CASSLRRGVSYRTTGELFF; cdr3_nt: TGTGCCAGCAGCCTGAGGAGAGGGGTGAGCTATAGAACCACCGGGGAGCTGTTTTTT; clone_size: many; v_call: TRBV11-1; d_call: .; j_call: TRBJ2-2
cdr3_aa: CASSLRGGLAKDTGELFF; cdr3_nt: TGCGCCAGCAGCCTTAGGGGAGGACTCGCTAAGGACACCGGGGAGCTGTTTTTT; clone_size: many; v_call: TRBV5-1; d_call: .; j_call: TRBJ2-2
cdr3_aa: CAISKGTQYNEQFF; cdr3_nt: TGTGCCATCAGCAAGGGGACACAATACAATGAGCAGTTCTTC; clone_size: many; v_call: TRBV10-3; d_call: .; j_call: TRBJ2-1
cdr3_aa: CASSSRTGLNTGELFF; cdr3_nt: TGTGCCAGCAGCTCGAGGACAGGGCTCAACACCGGGGAGCTGTTTTTT; clone_size: many; v_call: TRBV11-2; d_call: TRBD1; j_call: TRBJ2-2
cdr3_aa: CATSRDLRHDNEQFF; cdr3_nt: TGTGCCACCAGCAGAGATCTGAGGCACGACAATGAGCAGTTCTTC; clone_size: many; v_call: TRBV15; d_call: .; j_call: TRBJ2-1
cdr3_aa: CSASVNQGAQPQHF; cdr3_nt: TGCAGTGCTAGTGTCAATCAGGGGGCTCAGCCCCAGCATTTT; clone_size: many; v_call: TRBV20-1; d_call: TRBD1; j_call: TRBJ1-5
cdr3_aa: CARYGRDSPLHF; cdr3_nt: TGTGCCCGCTACGGTCGCGATTCACCCCTCCACTTT; clone_size: few; v_call: TRBV2; d_call: .; j_call: TRBJ1-6
cdr3_aa: CASSLAGLAGVVDTQYF; cdr3_nt: TGTGCCAGCAGCTTGGCCGGGCTAGCGGGAGTTGTAGATACGCAGTATTTT; clone_size: many; v_call: TRBV5-4; d_call: TRBD2; j_call: TRBJ2-3
cdr3_aa: CATRRVAAVYNEQFF; cdr3_nt: TGTGCCACCAGGAGGGTAGCGGCCGTTTACAATGAGCAGTTCTTC; clone_size: many; v_call: TRBV7-9; d_call: .; j_call: TRBJ2-1
cdr3_aa: CSARDYLSSYEQYF; cdr3_nt: TGCAGTGCTCGGGACTACCTAAGCTCCTACGAGCAGTACTTC; clone_size: many; v_call: TRBV20-1; d_call: TRBD2; j_call: TRBJ2-7
cdr3_aa: CASSEARGAPLSNTEAFF; cdr3_nt: TGTGCCAGCAGTGAAGCGCGAGGGGCACCACTTTCGAACACTGAAGCTTTCTTT; clone_size: .; v_call: TRBV2; d_call: .; j_call: TRBJ1-1